This T cell receptor (beta chain) derives from a study of blood T cells in healthy people across ages (dated by TCRdb to the mid-2010s). For the study in its entirety: In model experiments, template switching captured about one uniquely barcoded TCR beta cDNA molecule for every two T cells. The study measured age-related changes in TCR beta repertoire diversity using deep sequencing normalized with unique cDNA molecular identifiers. Donors were grouped into four age groups: young (average 16 years), middle-aged (over 35), aged (roughly 67) and long-lived (approximately 75). To avoid experimental bias, donors of different ages were spread randomly across the sequencing lanes. The study analyzed two additional independent replicas of 1 million unique cDNA reads from the same blood draw for two donors, one aged 18 to 30 and one aged 80 or older.

Systemically healthy Caucasian individuals from Russia, approximately 39 in total and aged roughly 6 to 100 years, were included as donors. Each donor gave roughly 9.5 milliliters of peripheral blood, collected into EDTA-treated Vacutainer tubes. Ficoll-Paque density-gradient centrifugation was used to isolate PBMCs, with at least 7 million per sample. Trizol reagent was used to extract total RNA from PBMCs, with at least 5 micrograms per sample. Naive CD45RAhigh/CD27high T cell percentages were measured by flow cytometry on a PBMC aliquot from every donor. Overall study outcomes, separate from this receptor: Observed TCR beta diversity per million T cells fell roughly linearly with age, and a significant reduction was already apparent by age around 40. Since profiling was done on bulk unsorted PBMCs, naive and antigen-experienced compartments could not be conclusively compared. Compared with the aged group, the long-lived group had more naive CD4+ T cells, fewer expanded clones and increased TCR diversity, suggesting age selection. A strong correlation was found between observed TCR beta diversity and the percentage of naive T cells measured by flow cytometry. Total diversity estimates from one million sequenced T cells were considered lower bounds and underestimates. Because donor CMV infection status was unknown, age-related changes in expanded clonotypes were potentially confounded.

The receptor library was made with 5' RACE. The sample was run on an Illumina HiSeq 2500. A second PCR of roughly 6 to 12 cycles was performed with a sample-barcoded 5' primer and a J-beta primer mix. Each TCR beta cDNA molecule received a unique molecular identifier from a template-switch 5' adaptor carrying 12 random nucleotides. Each sample yielded at least 3 million CDR3-containing paired-end reads. All of the RNA was converted into first-strand cDNA using the Mint cDNA synthesis kit, with a TRBC-specific oligonucleotide serving as the primer. Following uracil-DNA glycosylase treatment, all cDNA underwent a first 18-cycle PCR with the universal primers M1SS and BC2_uni_R. Concerning the study's data processing: For normalization, 1 million high-quality reads were randomly selected from each sample, with every read carrying a distinct molecular identifier. Instead of being binned into consensus sequences, reads with shared molecular identifiers were discarded. MiTCR, run with a Q25 quality threshold and the strictest error-elimination algorithm, handled CDR3 identification, clonotype clustering and error correction. A nonparametric unseen species model with Euler transformation was used to estimate a lower bound on total TCR beta diversity. Using fastp trimming at Q25 and MiXCR clonotype assembly, TCRdb reanalyzed the public sequencing data and kept in-frame beta chains. Each record represents a unique CDR3 protein, reported with the most common genes and DNA among its rows. The V and J calls were not made by the authors but by TCRdb's processing. The sample table holds around 1.5 million distinct CDR3 sequences, of which 45% to 70% were seen once. Of the sample, 6.7% is held by the ten largest clones.

To note about this clonotype: The clone's antigen remains unknown. Per-base qualities were not stored, and no clone one base away is much larger.

The TCR originated in a man aged 18 to 30 in good health. Input material: blood.

Here the CDR3 is given as CSASRRTEGLSYTF. The DNA sequence follows: TGCAGTGCTAGTCGCCGGACGGAGGGCTTGAGCTACACCTTC. The chain joins TRBV20-1 to TRBJ1-2; the D gene lacks a confident call. V and J are truncated by 3 bases and 9 bases respectively, leaving an intervening sequence of 20 bases. The germline V gene encodes CDR1 DFQATT and CDR2 SNEGSKA (reference sequence). CDR3 length: 14 amino acids, cysteine to phenylalanine. Left in the record is the CDR3 DNA by itself, 42 bases read in frame from the first base.